The 31 T cell receptor beta chains below all came from one sample that was sequenced in a study of PD-L1 blockade in urothelial cancer (dated by TCRdb to the late 2010s). The library relied on the immunoSEQ multiplex PCR assay. TCRdb holds this immuneACCESS table with in-frame rearrangements only. Some clones are missing; in checked studies, unresolved V genes explain under half, and the rest has no known cause. The sample data list tens of thousands of clones, and 79% of these were observed just once. The ten most abundant clones make up about 3.7% of the sample. The sample's time point, from its label and the paper: peripheral blood 6 weeks after treatment start. Sequences were derived from PBMCs, sampled around atezolizumab (anti-PD-L1) treatment. The source is a man between 65 and 85 years old with urothelial cancer.

The V gene is TRBV19, the J gene TRBJ2-3; D unresolved. Trimming shortened V by 6 bases and J by 3 bases, and 4 bases separated the two germline ends. This CDR3 has 11 amino acids. CDR1 and CDR2 from the germline V gene are LNHDA and SQIVND (reference sequence). This CDR3 is CASSTTDTQYF. The CDR3 DNA follows: TGTGCCAGTAGCACTACAGATACGCAGTATTTT.

This clone was detected only a few times. The chain recombines TRBV7-7 with TRBJ2-1, with D unresolved. The CDR3 totals 15 residues. In germline, CDR1 is SSHAT, CDR2 FNYEAQ (reference sequence). Trimming pared 5 bases from V and 0 bases from J, leaving 11 bases between. Here the CDR3 reads CASSPDLSSYNEQFF. The CDR3 DNA sequence: TGTGCCAGCAGCCCAGACTTGAGCTCCTACAATGAGCAGTTCTTC.

The rearrangement joins TRBV4-1 to TRBJ2-1, with TRBD2 matching over 14 bases. This CDR3 has 16 amino acids. V shed 3 bases and J 6 bases; nucleotides not matched to a gene: 4. Per germline, CDR1 MGHRA and CDR2 YSYEKL. The CDR3 nucleotides are TGCGCCAGCAGCCATGTGGGACTAGCGGGAGTCAATGAGCAGTTCTTC. Its protein product is CASSHVGLAGVNEQFF.

The V gene is TRBV30, the J gene TRBJ2-3; perhaps TRBD1 as D (6 bases). Trimming left V 1 base short and J 0 bases short, with 11 bases between. The germline V gene has CDR1 GTSNPN and CDR2 SVGIG (reference sequence). The CDR3 has 15 residues. The DNA for the CDR3 is TGTGCCTGGAGTGCCGGGACACTGAGCACAGATACGCAGTATTTT. Its translation is CAWSAGTLSTDTQYF.

The chain couples TRBV28 to TRBJ2-3; 10 bases align to TRBD1. Per germline, CDR1 MDHEN and CDR2 SYDVKM. The CDR3 totals 13 residues. The J segment lost 5 bases and the V segment lost 8 bases, leaving 4 bases of the junction unmatched. This chain's CDR3 is CASGRTGGDTQYF. The CDR3, as DNA: TGTGCCAGCGGTCGGACAGGGGGAGATACGCAGTATTTT.

This chain connects TRBV6-4 to TRBJ2-1; D is uncertain. This CDR3 spans 13 amino acids. CDR1 MRHNA and CDR2 SNTAGT come from the germline V gene. V was trimmed by 5 bases and J by 5 bases, leaving 10 bases between them. The CDR3 DNA reads as TGTGCCAGCAGTCGGAGCTGGGACAATGAGCAGTTCTTC. Translation: CASSRSWDNEQFF.

The chain combines TRBV2 with TRBJ2-5; D perhaps matches TRBD2 (5 bases). The germline V and J ends were trimmed by 7 bases and 4 bases, with 13 bases remaining between them. The germline V gene encodes CDR1 SNHLY and CDR2 FYNNEI. The CDR3 totals 13 residues. CDR3 sequence (DNA): TGTGCCAGCAAGGCGGACTTCGGAGAGACCCAGTACTTC. It is translated as CASKADFGETQYF.

This chain uses TRBV2 with TRBJ2-3; TRBD2 matches 11 bases. There are 15 residues in the CDR3. The V gene end was trimmed by 6 bases and the J gene end by 4 bases; junction bases not matched to a gene: 6. The V gene's germline CDR1 is SNHLY and CDR2 FYNNEI. The CDR3 nucleotides read TGTGCCAGCAGGGAGTCTAGCGGGAGGCCAGATACGCAGTATTTT. This codes for CASRESSGRPDTQYF.

This clone was observed once. V is TRBV5-4 and J is TRBJ1-2; 8 nucleotides agree with TRBD1. The V gene's germline CDR1 is SGHNT and CDR2 YYREEE (reference sequence). CDR3 length equals 16 residues. V gave up 2 bases and J gave up 4 bases; unmatched junction bases: 10. The CDR3 nucleotides read TGTGCCAGCAGCTTCGGGGCAGGGGGCGACCTCTATGGCTACACCTTC. Its translation is CASSFGAGGDLYGYTF.

The chain is built from TRBV6-5 and TRBJ2-1; TRBD2 agrees at 7 bases. Germline V CDR1 and CDR2: MNHEY, SVGAGI. Unmatched junction bases numbered 2, after V lost 5 bases and J lost 7 bases. The CDR3 is 12 amino acids. This CDR3 is CASSSGANEQFF. Written as DNA, the CDR3 is TGTGCCAGCAGTAGCGGGGCAAATGAGCAGTTCTTC.

For this clone: Different DNA sequences within this sample yield the same CDR3. The chain employs TRBV6-5 and TRBJ2-3, with 9 bases lining up with TRBD1. Germline CDR1 and CDR2: MNHEY and SVGAGI. J was trimmed by 3 bases and V by 6 bases; bases with no gene match: 4. The CDR3 is 14 residues long. The CDR3 sequence: CASRRGQGTDTQYF. CDR3 sequence (DNA): TGTGCCAGCAGACGAGGACAGGGGACAGATACGCAGTATTTT.

The CDR3 DNA is TGTGCCAGCAGCCCACGACAGGGTTACACCGGGGAGCTGTTTTTT. Translated: CASSPRQGYTGELFF. This sequence joins TRBV6-1 and TRBJ2-2, with TRBD1 matching 7 bases. Per germline, CDR1 MNHNS and CDR2 SASEGT. The V and J ends lost 6 bases and 3 bases, in that order; junction bases with no gene match: 7. The CDR3 sequence is 15 residues long.

V gene TRBV6-5 combines with J gene TRBJ2-7; weak D call: TRBD2 (5 bases). Trimming cost V 0 bases and J 2 bases, with 8 bases left between them. CDR1 is MNHEY and CDR2 is SVGAGI in the germline V gene. This CDR3 has 14 amino acids. CDR3: CASSYSSGTYEQYF. The CDR3 DNA is TGTGCCAGCAGTTACTCTTCGGGGACCTACGAGCAGTACTTC.

The chain links TRBV27 to TRBJ1-1; 12 nucleotides match TRBD1. The CDR3 runs to 15 residues. Looked up from germline, CDR1 is MNHEY and CDR2 is SMNVEV (reference sequence). Trimming at V came to 4 bases and at J to 9 bases, leaving 9 bases not matched to a gene. The CDR3 DNA reads TGTGCCAGCAGTTCCACCGGGACAGGGGGCCAACAAGCTTTCTTT. It yields the protein CASSSTGTGGQQAFF.

This clone was detected only a few times. The chain carries TRBV7-9 and TRBJ2-5; D is uncertain. V was shortened by 5 bases and J by 2 bases, with 3 bases between the two germline ends. This CDR3 comprises 11 residues. Germline-derived CDR1 and CDR2 are SEHNR and FQNEAQ (reference sequence). CDR3 in amino acids: CASSVQETQYF. CDR3 bases: TGTGCCAGCAGCGTACAAGAGACCCAGTACTTC.

The chain recombines TRBV5-4 with TRBJ1-2, with 9 bases matching TRBD1. V shed 0 bases, J shed 7 bases, and the junction held 10 bases outside the gene matches. This CDR3 is 16 amino acids long. The germline V gene encodes CDR1 SGHNT and CDR2 YYREEE (reference sequence). The CDR3 DNA follows: TGTGCCAGCAGCTTGGCCGGGACAGGGCGCTCAGGTGGCTACACCTTC. It yields the protein CASSLAGTGRSGGYTF.

The gene calls are TRBV7-6 and TRBJ1-4, with D possibly matching TRBD1 (6 bases). Germline CDR1 and CDR2: SGHVS and FNYEAQ. Trimming took off 5 bases at V and 5 bases at J, with 18 bases between the two ends. The CDR3 spans 16 residues. The CDR3 DNA follows: TGTGCCAGCAGCCCGGGAAGGGGGTACCCCAATGAAAAACTGTTTTTT. Translated: CASSPGRGYPNEKLFF.

The chain recombines TRBV7-8 with TRBJ1-1; tentatively, D is TRBD1 (5 bases). The V end was cut by 1 base, the J end by 4 bases, with 13 bases between. This CDR3 is 15 amino acids long. Germline CDR1 and CDR2: SGHVS and FQNEAQ. CDR3 in DNA: TGTGCCAGCAGCTTAGTGGGTCCAGGGCGCACTGAAGCTTTCTTT. As protein: CASSLVGPGRTEAFF.

The rearrangement links TRBV9 to TRBJ2-1, with 8 bases aligning to TRBD1. V was pared by 4 bases and J by 14 bases, with 14 bases of the junction left unmatched. This CDR3 is built from 14 residues. Per the germline V gene, CDR1 is SGDLS and CDR2 is YYNGEE. CDR3: CASSPQGQGVEKFF. The CDR3 nucleotides read TGTGCCAGCAGCCCACAAGGACAGGGTGTCGAGAAGTTCTTC.

This chain uses TRBV11-3 with TRBJ2-5; 9 bases match TRBD1. CDR3 size: 15 residues. CDR1 and CDR2 from the germline V gene are SGHNT and YENEEA. V gave up 5 bases and J gave up 2 bases; unmatched junction bases: 6. CDR3 sequence: CASSPRTGDQETQYF. In DNA, the CDR3 is TGTGCCAGCAGCCCGCGGACAGGGGATCAAGAGACCCAGTACTTC. Looking up the rest from reference TRBV11-3 and TRBJ2-5 gives the full variable domain: EAGVVQSPRYKIIEKKQPVAFWCNPISGHNTLYWYLQNLGQGPELLIRYENEEAVDDSQLPKDRFSAERLKGVDSTLKIQPAELGDSAVYLCASSPRTGDQETQYFGPGTRLLVL.

V is TRBV28 and J is TRBJ2-7, with 9 bases aligning to TRBD2. V was clipped by 6 bases and J by 6 bases; unmatched bases: 9. The CDR3 loop spans 14 amino acids. In germline, CDR1 is MDHEN, CDR2 SYDVKM. CDR3 amino acids: CASRLAGGLSEQYF. CDR3 nucleotide sequence: TGTGCCAGCAGACTAGCGGGCGGGTTAAGCGAGCAGTACTTC.

The V gene is TRBV9, the J gene TRBJ2-1; the D gene is possibly TRBD2 (5 bases). This CDR3 is 15 amino acids long. CDR1 and CDR2 (germline): SGDLS, YYNGEE. Trimming left V 0 bases short and J 6 bases short, with 13 bases between. The CDR3 DNA sequence: TGTGCCAGCAGCGTAGAAGCCCTCCGGGGCAATGAGCAGTTCTTC. Translated, it gives CASSVEALRGNEQFF.

The chain carries TRBV7-2 and TRBJ2-1, with D tentatively TRBD1 (6 bases). The length of the CDR3 is 13 residues. V was pared by 0 bases and J by 15 bases, with 15 bases between. Germline CDR1 and CDR2: SGHTA and FQGNSA. The CDR3 loop is CASSLARDTLGFF. The CDR3 DNA reads as TGTGCCAGCAGCTTAGCGAGGGACACTCTGGGGTTCTTC. The full variable domain, in which reference TRBV7-2 and TRBJ2-1 provide the parts outside the CDR3, is GAGVSQSPSNKVTEKGKDVELRCDPISGHTALYWYRQSLGQGLEFLIYFQGNSAPDKSGLPSDRFSAERTGGSVSTLTIQRTQQEDSAVYLCASSLARDTLGFFGPGTRLTVL.

The chain employs TRBV19 and TRBJ2-1; 8 bases agree with TRBD2. Looked up from germline, CDR1 is LNHDA and CDR2 is SQIVND (reference sequence). V shed 1 base and J 8 bases; nucleotides not matched to a gene: 7. CDR3 length: 15 amino acids. The CDR3 nucleotides read TGTGCCAGTAGTATAGGAGGCGGGGGGCGGGATGAGCAGTTCTTC. Protein: CASSIGGGGRDEQFF.

The V and J genes are TRBV7-8 and TRBJ2-5; TRBD2 agrees at 13 bases. The CDR3 is 17 amino acids. After removal of 5 bases from V and 1 base from J, the junction contained 7 bases not matched to a gene. Germline V gene lookup returns CDR1 SGHVS and CDR2 FQNEAQ. CDR3 protein: CASSLGGLAGVQETQYF. As DNA, the CDR3 is TGTGCCAGCAGCCTCGGTGGACTAGCGGGGGTCCAAGAGACCCAGTACTTC.

The rearrangement uses TRBV27 and TRBJ2-1, with 10 positions matching TRBD1. This CDR3 contains 17 residues. CDR1 and CDR2 from the germline V gene are MNHEY and SMNVEV (reference sequence). J lost 2 bases, V lost 3 bases, and 7 bases had no gene match. The CDR3 DNA reads as TGTGCCAGCAGTTTTCAGGACAGGGGGGGACCCTACAATGAGCAGTTCTTC. Translated, it gives CASSFQDRGGPYNEQFF.

The CDR3 reads CASSSPSTRGYGYTF. CDR3 DNA sequence: TGTGCCAGCAGTTCGCCTTCGACCAGGGGTTATGGCTACACCTTC. The chain couples TRBV27 to TRBJ1-2, with D tentatively TRBD1 (6 bases). Germline CDR1 is MNHEY and CDR2 is SMNVEV (reference sequence). This CDR3 spans 15 amino acids. V was pared by 4 bases and J by 5 bases, with 17 bases between.

The V and J genes are TRBV7-2 and TRBJ2-7; 7 bases fit TRBD1. The junction had 6 bases not matched to a gene; V was cut back by 1 base and J by 3 bases. The germline V gene has CDR1 SGHTA and CDR2 FQGNSA. The CDR3 is 15 residues long. DNA for the CDR3: TGTGCCAGCAGCTTAGAGGCAGGGGGAGTCTACGAGCAGTACTTC. Residues: CASSLEAGGVYEQYF.

J is TRBJ1-1 and V is TRBV23-1; the D is unclear. TRBV23-1 is annotated as an ORF whose role is uncertain. The germline V and J ends were trimmed by 8 bases and 6 bases, with 22 bases remaining between them. This CDR3 spans 15 amino acids. The CDR3 reads CASDGVKGQCAEAFF. The CDR3 DNA reads TGCGCCAGCGACGGGGTTAAGGGTCAGTGCGCTGAAGCTTTCTTT.

The count of this clone is one. The V and J genes are TRBV5-6 and TRBJ1-5; 9 positions agree with TRBD1. Per germline, CDR1 SGHDT and CDR2 YYEEEE. The CDR3 has 15 amino acids. V shed 3 bases, J shed 2 bases, and the junction held 3 bases outside the gene matches. This CDR3 reads CASSSQGAGNQPQHF. In DNA form, the CDR3 reads TGTGCCAGCAGCTCACAGGGGGCTGGCAATCAGCCCCAGCATTTT.

The chain has TRBV6-6 and TRBJ1-2; 8 nucleotides line up with TRBD1. Germline CDR1 reads MNHNY; CDR2 reads SVGAGI (reference sequence). The CDR3 runs 14 residues. V dropped 5 bases and J dropped 8; count of bases not matched to a gene: 10. CDR3 in amino acids: CASSDTGGDWGYTF. CDR3 nucleotides: TGTGCCAGCAGTGACACAGGGGGGGACTGGGGCTACACCTTC.